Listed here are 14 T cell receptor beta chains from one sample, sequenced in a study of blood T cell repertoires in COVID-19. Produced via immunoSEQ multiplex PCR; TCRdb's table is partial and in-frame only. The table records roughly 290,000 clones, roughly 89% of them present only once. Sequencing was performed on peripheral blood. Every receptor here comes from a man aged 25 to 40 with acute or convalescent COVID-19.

The CDR3, as DNA: TGTGCCAGCAGTGACCATAACTATGGCTACACCTTC. As protein: CASSDHNYGYTF. The chain joins TRBV6-1 to TRBJ1-2; D call uncertain. V lost 3 bases to trimming and J lost 1 base, with 3 bases between them. Germline V CDR1 and CDR2: MNHNS, SASEGT. This CDR3 has 12 amino acids.

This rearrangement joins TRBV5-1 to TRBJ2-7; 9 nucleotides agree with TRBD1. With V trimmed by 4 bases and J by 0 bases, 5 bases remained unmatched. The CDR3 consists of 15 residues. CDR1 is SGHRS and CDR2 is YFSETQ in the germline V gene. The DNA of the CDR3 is TGCGCCAGCAGCGGGGGGACAGGGAGCTCCTACGAGCAGTACTTC. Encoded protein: CASSGGTGSSYEQYF. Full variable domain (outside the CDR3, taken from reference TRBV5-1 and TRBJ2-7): KAGVTQTPRYLIKTRGQQVTLSCSPISGHRSVSWYQQTPGQGLQFLFEYFSETQRNKGNFPGRFSGRQFSNSRSEMNVSTLELGDSALYLCASSGGTGSSYEQYFGPGTRLTVT.

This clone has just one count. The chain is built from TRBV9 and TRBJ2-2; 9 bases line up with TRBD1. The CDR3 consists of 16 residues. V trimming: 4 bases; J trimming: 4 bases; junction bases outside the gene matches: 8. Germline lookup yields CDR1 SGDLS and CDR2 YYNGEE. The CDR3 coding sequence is TGTGCCAGCAGCCCAGAGACAGGGGGGGCCACCGGGGAGCTGTTTTTT. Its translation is CASSPETGGATGELFF.

The CDR3 nucleotides read TGTGCCTGGCAGTCGGAGAACACAGATACGCAGTATTTT. Its protein product is CAWQSENTDTQYF. The chain joins TRBV30 to TRBJ2-3; no clear D. The V and J ends lost 5 bases and 2 bases respectively, with 11 bases between them. Germline CDR1 reads GTSNPN; CDR2 reads SVGIG (reference sequence). The CDR3 spans 13 residues.

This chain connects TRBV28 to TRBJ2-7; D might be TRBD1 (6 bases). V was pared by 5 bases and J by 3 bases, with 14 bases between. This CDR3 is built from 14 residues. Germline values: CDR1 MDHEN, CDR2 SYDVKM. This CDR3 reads CASSGQFQIYEQYF. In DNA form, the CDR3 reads TGTGCCAGCAGTGGACAGTTCCAAATCTACGAGCAGTACTTC.

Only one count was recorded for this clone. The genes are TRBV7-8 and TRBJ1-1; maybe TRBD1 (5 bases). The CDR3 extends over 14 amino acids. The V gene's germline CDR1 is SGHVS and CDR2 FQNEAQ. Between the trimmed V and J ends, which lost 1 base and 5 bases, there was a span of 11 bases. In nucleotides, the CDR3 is TGTGCCAGCAGCTTAGGAAGGGGTCGGACTGAAGCTTTCTTT. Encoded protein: CASSLGRGRTEAFF.

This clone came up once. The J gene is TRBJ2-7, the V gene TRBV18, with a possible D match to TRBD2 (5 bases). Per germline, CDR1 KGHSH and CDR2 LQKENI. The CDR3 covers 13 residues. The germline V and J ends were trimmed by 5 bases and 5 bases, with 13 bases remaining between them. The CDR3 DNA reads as TGTGCCAGCTCAGGCAACTTGGAGGACGAGCAGTACTTC. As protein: CASSGNLEDEQYF.

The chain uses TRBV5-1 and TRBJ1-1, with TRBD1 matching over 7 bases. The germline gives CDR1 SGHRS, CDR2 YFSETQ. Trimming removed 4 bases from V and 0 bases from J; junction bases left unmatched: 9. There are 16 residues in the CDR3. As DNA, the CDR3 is TGCGCCAGCAGCGAGGAGACAGGGCCACTGAACACTGAAGCTTTCTTT. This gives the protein CASSEETGPLNTEAFF.

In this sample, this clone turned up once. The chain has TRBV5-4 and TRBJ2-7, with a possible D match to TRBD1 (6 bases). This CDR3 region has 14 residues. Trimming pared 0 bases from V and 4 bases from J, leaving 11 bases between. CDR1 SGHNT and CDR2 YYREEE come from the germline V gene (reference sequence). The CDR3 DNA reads TGTGCCAGCAGCTTGGCAGGGGCCAGATACGAGCAGTACTTC. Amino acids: CASSLAGARYEQYF.

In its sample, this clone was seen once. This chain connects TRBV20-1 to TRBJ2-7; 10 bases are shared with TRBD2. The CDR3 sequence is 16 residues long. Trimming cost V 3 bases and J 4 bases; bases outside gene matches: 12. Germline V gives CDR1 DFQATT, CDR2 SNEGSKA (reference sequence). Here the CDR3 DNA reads TGCAGTGCTAGTAGGACTAGCGGCCATGATCAGTACGAGCAGTACTTC. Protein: CSASRTSGHDQYEQYF.

The CDR3 is CASSLRKSYYEQYF. The CDR3 DNA sequence: TGTGCCAGCAGCTTACGAAAGAGTTACTACGAGCAGTACTTC. V and J are TRBV13 and TRBJ2-7; D not certain. Germline CDR1 is PRHDT and CDR2 is FYEKMQ (reference sequence). V lost 2 bases and J lost 3, with 11 bases in between. The CDR3 totals 14 residues.

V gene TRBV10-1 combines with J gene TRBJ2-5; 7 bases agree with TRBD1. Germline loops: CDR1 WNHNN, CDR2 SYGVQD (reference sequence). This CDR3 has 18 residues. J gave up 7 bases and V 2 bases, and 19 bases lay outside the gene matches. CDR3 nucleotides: TGCGCCAGCAGTGAGACAAAAGCCGGGACAGCTTCTAAGGGGACCCAGTACTTC. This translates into CASSETKAGTASKGTQYF.

The CDR3 DNA follows: TGTGCCTGGAGTGTACTAGCAGGGCCGAAAGTTAAGTATTTT. It specifies CAWSVLAGPKVKYF. J is TRBJ2-3 and V is TRBV30, with a tentative D call TRBD2 (6 bases). CDR1 is GTSNPN and CDR2 is SVGIG in the germline V gene (reference sequence). Trimming removed 0 bases at V and 13 bases at J, with 20 bases between. The CDR3 length is 14 residues.

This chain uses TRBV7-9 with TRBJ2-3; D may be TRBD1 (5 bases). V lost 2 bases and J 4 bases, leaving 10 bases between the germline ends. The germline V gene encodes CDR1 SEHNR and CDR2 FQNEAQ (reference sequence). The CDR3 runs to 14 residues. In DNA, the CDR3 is TGTGCCAGCAGCTTATTTGGGGCATCAGATACGCAGTATTTT. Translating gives CASSLFGASDTQYF.